This is a list of T cell receptor beta chains from one sample in a study of response to subunit inactivated influenza vaccine. TCRdb re-called the RT-PCR reads through MiXCR, storing one row per CDR3 protein. The sample records hundreds of thousands of distinct CDR3 sequences, around 20% being singletons. The sequencing used PBMCs from blood, collected more than 4 days after vaccination. These TCRs come from a man aged 50-59 years who received an inactivated influenza vaccine. Each CDR3 is given with its conserved first and last residue. Each record gives: V gene, clone size, J gene, D gene, CDR3 DNA, CDR3 protein. D genes are given only for firm matches. Expanded clones are given a class, and other clones once, few, many or no size at all.

>TRBV12-3/TRBV12-4|many|TRBJ2-1|-
TGTGCCAGCAGTTTAATCACATACAATGAGCAGTTCTTC
CASSLITYNEQFF
>TRBV29-1|few|TRBJ1-1|-
TGCAGCGTTGAAGAGGGTTCCACTGAAGCTTTCTTT
CSVEEGSTEAFF
>TRBV9|-|TRBJ2-7|TRBD1
TGTGCCCGCAGTCGGACAGGGTCGTACGAGCAGTACTTC
CARSRTGSYEQYF
>TRBV29-1|many|TRBJ2-1|TRBD1
TGCAGCGACCGGACAGGGGCGAATGAGCAGTTCTTC
CSDRTGANEQFF
>TRBV28|-|TRBJ2-7|-
TGTGCCAGCAGTTTACTTTCGGGGGACGAGCAGTACTTC
CASSLLSGDEQYF
>TRBV20-1|few|TRBJ2-7|-
TGCAGTGCTAGGGTTGTAGGGAGAGACTACGAGCAGTACTTC
CSARVVGRDYEQYF
>TRBV27|few|TRBJ2-7|-
TGTGCCAGCAGTCCAAACTGGGGGTACGAGCAGTACTTC
CASSPNWGYEQYF
>TRBV28|few|TRBJ2-7|TRBD2
TGTGCCAGCAGTTTCCTAGCGGGAGGGGGCGAGCAGTACTTC
CASSFLAGGGEQYF
>TRBV29-1|-|TRBJ2-5|-
TGCAGCGTTGAGGCTGCCAGAGAGACCCAGTACTTC
CSVEAARETQYF
>TRBV7-9|many|TRBJ1-1|-
TGTGCCAGCAGCTTAGCTGAGGTCCAGGGCAAATCTGAAGCTTTCTTT
CASSLAEVQGKSEAFF
>TRBV12-3/TRBV12-4|few|TRBJ1-2|TRBD1
TGTGCCAGCACCGGGACAGGGGGCAACTATGGCTACACCTTC
CASTGTGGNYGYTF
>TRBV18|few|TRBJ2-3|-
TGTGCCAGCTCACCACCGTCTTCGGGCGGACGGAATACGCAGTATTTT
CASSPPSSGGRNTQYF
>TRBV6-1|many|TRBJ1-1|-
TGTGCCAGCAGTACGGGTCCAAGGACTGAAGCTTTCTTT
CASSTGPRTEAFF
>TRBV6-5|many|TRBJ2-5|TRBD2
TGTGCCAGCAGTTCGCGACTAGCGGGGGGGTACCAAGAGACCCAGTACTTC
CASSSRLAGGYQETQYF
>TRBV7-2|few|TRBJ2-7|-
TGTGCCAGCAGCGTACAGAAGCCGTACGAGCAGTACTTC
CASSVQKPYEQYF
>TRBV12-3/TRBV12-4|-|TRBJ2-5|-
TGTGCCAGCAGAGGACTTCCGGGGACCCAGTACTTC
CASRGLPGTQYF
>TRBV5-1|-|TRBJ2-5|TRBD1
TGCGCCAGCAGCCGGAGTCGTGGGACAGGCGTTCAAGAGACCCAGTACTTC
CASSRSRGTGVQETQYF
>TRBV28|-|TRBJ1-5|-
TGTGCCAGCACCAGGCACGGGGGCTATAGCAATCAGCCCCAGCATTTT
CASTRHGGYSNQPQHF
>TRBV4-3|few|TRBJ2-2|-
TGCGCCAGCAGCCAAGAAAAGGCCGGGGAGCTGTTTTTT
CASSQEKAGELFF
>TRBV28|few|TRBJ2-3|TRBD1
TGTGCCAGCAGGGGATGGGACAGCCACACAGATACGCAGTATTTT
CASRGWDSHTDTQYF
>TRBV27|many|TRBJ1-3|-
TGTGCCAGCAGTTTAGGAGGGGGGAACACCATATATTTT
CASSLGGGNTIYF
>TRBV4-3|-|TRBJ1-2|-
TGCGCCAGCAGCCAAGACTGGGCAGCCAAGGATGGCTACACCTTC
CASSQDWAAKDGYTF
>TRBV12-3/TRBV12-4|many|TRBJ1-1|-
TGTGCCAGCAGTTTTTCTATATCATTCCCCGAGAACACTGAAGCTTTCTTT
CASSFSISFPENTEAFF
>TRBV11-2|-|TRBJ2-2|-
TGTGCCAGCAGCACTACTCGGGTATCCGGGGAGCTGTTTTTT
CASSTTRVSGELFF
>TRBV7-2|few|TRBJ2-3|TRBD2
TGTGCCAGCAGCACCCTAGCGGGAGAGTTAGATACGCAGTATTTT
CASSTLAGELDTQYF
>TRBV30|-|TRBJ1-2|-
TGTGCCTGGACCTCGAATAACTATGGCTACACCTTC
CAWTSNNYGYTF
>TRBV7-9|-|TRBJ2-7|TRBD2
TGTGCCAGCAGCTTAGTGGGCGGGAGTCCGCCAGAGCAGTACTTC
CASSLVGGSPPEQYF
>TRBV20-1|many|TRBJ1-2|TRBD1
TGCAGTGCTAGAGAACAGGGGAACCATGGCTACACCTTC
CSAREQGNHGYTF
>TRBV28|few|TRBJ2-1|TRBD1
TGTGCCAGCAGTTTCCGGGACAGGGTTGTGGGCTACAATGAGCAGTTCTTC
CASSFRDRVVGYNEQFF
>TRBV20-1|few|TRBJ1-6|-
TGCAGTGCTAGATTGCTGGGGGTAGTGGTTTCACCCCTCCACTTT
CSARLLGVVVSPLHF
>TRBV4-2|few|TRBJ2-1|-
TGTGCCAGCAGCCAGGCGACCCGAGGTCTCGCCGCTGAGCAGTTCTTC
CASSQATRGLAAEQFF
>TRBV12-3/TRBV12-4|few|TRBJ1-6|TRBD1
TGTGCCAGCAGTCTTCCGGGACAGGGGGCTTCACCCCTCCACTTT
CASSLPGQGASPLHF
>TRBV15|few|TRBJ2-5|-
TGTGCCACCAGCAGAGATGTGAGACTACAAGAGACCCAGTACTTC
CATSRDVRLQETQYF
>TRBV12-3/TRBV12-4|-|TRBJ1-6|-
TGTGCCAGCAGCCTGGCCGTGGGTTCACCCCTCCACTTT
CASSLAVGSPLHF
>TRBV7-2|few|TRBJ2-3|-
TGTGCCAGCAGCTTAGTGTCAGCCCCCACAGATACGCAGTATTTT
CASSLVSAPTDTQYF
>TRBV5-1|few|TRBJ1-2|-
TGCGCCAGCAGCCGGGACCTCAGTTATGGCTACACCTTC
CASSRDLSYGYTF
>TRBV6-1|-|TRBJ2-1|TRBD2
TGTGCCAGCAGCCTCCTGCTAGCGGTGAGAGTTAGCGAGCAGTTCTTC
CASSLLLAVRVSEQFF